This entry describes one T cell receptor beta chain. The data derive from a study of tumor and adjacent non-tumor tissue in lung cancer. The library came from three nested PCR rounds adapted from ARM-PCR protocols. Each CDR3 protein is one row after TCRdb ran MiXCR on the multiplex PCR reads. The sample includes around 86,000 distinct CDR3 sequences, 55% to 80% of them seen just once. CDR1 and CDR2 from the germline V gene are MNHEY and SVGAGI. This CDR3 is 15 amino acids long. This sample's RNA came from whole unsorted tissue. This clonotype was sampled from a woman between 35 and 50 years old with non-small cell lung cancer. Sequencing was performed on lung tumor tissue. This chain connects TRBV6-5 to TRBJ1-2; D might be TRBD1 (5 bases). The CDR3 bases are TGTACAAGCAGTTACGGGGCAGGGTATGACTATGGCTACACCTTC. Protein product: CTSSYGAGYDYGYTF.